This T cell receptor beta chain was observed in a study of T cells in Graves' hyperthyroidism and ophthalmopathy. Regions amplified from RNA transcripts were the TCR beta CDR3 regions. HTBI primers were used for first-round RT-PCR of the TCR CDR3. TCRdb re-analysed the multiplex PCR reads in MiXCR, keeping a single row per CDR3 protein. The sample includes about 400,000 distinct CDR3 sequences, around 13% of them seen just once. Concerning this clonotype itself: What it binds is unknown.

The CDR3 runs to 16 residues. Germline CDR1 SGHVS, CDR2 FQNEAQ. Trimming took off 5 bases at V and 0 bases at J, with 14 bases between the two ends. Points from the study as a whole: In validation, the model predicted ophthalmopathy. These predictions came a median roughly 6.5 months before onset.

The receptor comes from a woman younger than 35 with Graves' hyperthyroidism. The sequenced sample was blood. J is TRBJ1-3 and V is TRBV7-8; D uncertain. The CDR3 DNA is TGTGCCAGCAGCGATCCCACCCCGGGCTCTGGAAACACCATATATTTT. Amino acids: CASSDPTPGSGNTIYF. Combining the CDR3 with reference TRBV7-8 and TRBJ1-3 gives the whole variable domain GAGVSQSPRYKVAKRGQDVALRCDPISGHVSLFWYQQALGQGPEFLTYFQNEAQLDKSGLPSDRFFAERPEGSVSTLKIQRTQQEDSAVYLCASSDPTPGSGNTIYFGEGSWLTVV.